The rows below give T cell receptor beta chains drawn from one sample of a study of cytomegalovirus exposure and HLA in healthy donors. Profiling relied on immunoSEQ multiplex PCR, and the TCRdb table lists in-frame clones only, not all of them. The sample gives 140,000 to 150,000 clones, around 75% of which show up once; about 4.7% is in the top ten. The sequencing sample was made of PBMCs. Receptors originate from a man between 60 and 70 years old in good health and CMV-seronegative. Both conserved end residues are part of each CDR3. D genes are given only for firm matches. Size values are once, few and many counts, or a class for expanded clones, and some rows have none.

TGTGCCAGTAGTATAGCGGGTGAGGGCGGGTCGAACACCGGGGAGCTGTTTTTT CASSIAGEGGSNTGELFF NA TRBJ2-2 NA TRBV19
TGTGCCAGCAGTCTCTCTCGGACAGGGGGCGCGGAAAAACTGTTTTTT CASSLSRTGGAEKLFF TRBD1 TRBJ1-4 NA TRBV28
TGTGCCAGCACCCTACCAGGGTGGCCCCAGCATTTT CASTLPGWPQHF NA TRBJ1-5 NA TRBV6-1
TGTGCCAGCAGCGTACAGGGGACGGATAATTCACCCCTCCACTTT CASSVQGTDNSPLHF NA TRBJ1-6 NA TRBV9
TGCGCCAGCACAGCGGGAGGTGTCACCGGGGAGCTGTTTTTT CASTAGGVTGELFF TRBD2 TRBJ2-2 NA TRBV5-1
TGTGCCAGCAGCTTGATGTGGCCTTATAGCAATCAGCCCCAGCATTTT CASSLMWPYSNQPQHF NA TRBJ1-5 NA TRBV5-8
TGTGCCAGCAGCTTGGCAGGTACTGGGCGGGGACCCTATGGCTACACCTTC CASSLAGTGRGPYGYTF NA TRBJ1-2 NA TRBV5-4
TGTGCCAGCTCACCAAGACAGGGAGACACCGGGGAGCTGTTTTTT CASSPRQGDTGELFF TRBD1 TRBJ2-2 NA TRBV18
TGTGCCTGGAGTATACGTCGGGGGGGCGGAAACACCATATATTTT CAWSIRRGGGNTIYF NA TRBJ1-3 NA TRBV30
TGTGCCAGCCTTATCACGGTGAGCACAGATACGCAGTATTTT CASLITVSTDTQYF NA TRBJ2-3 NA TRBV6-1
TGTGCCAGCAGCCCTAGAATGCGTGAGCAGTTCTTC CASSPRMREQFF NA TRBJ2-1 once TRBV7-3
TGTGCCATCGGTGCCGGGACAGGGGGACTGAACACTGAAGCTTTCTTT CAIGAGTGGLNTEAFF TRBD1 TRBJ1-1 NA TRBV10-3
TGCGCCAGCAGTCAGTTTAGCTCCTATAATTCACCCCTCCACTTT CASSQFSSYNSPLHF NA TRBJ1-6 NA TRBV10-2
TGCGCCAGCAGCCCACAGGGGGAGGCTGGAAACACCATATATTTT CASSPQGEAGNTIYF TRBD1 TRBJ1-3 NA TRBV5-1
TGTGCCAGCAGCTCAACCCTGACAGGAGGTGGGGTCCCCACTGAAGCTTTCTTT CASSSTLTGGGVPTEAFF NA TRBJ1-1 NA TRBV5-4
TGTGCCAGTAGGACGATCTCTAGCGGTGAGCAGTTCTTC CASRTISSGEQFF TRBD2 TRBJ2-1 NA TRBV19
TGTGCCAGCACCAAGGAGGAGTACGAGGAGCAGTACTTC CASTKEEYEEQYF NA TRBJ2-7 NA TRBV6-6
TGTGCCAGCAGTGAAGCCCTAGGACTAGCGACCTACAATGAGCAGTTCTTC CASSEALGLATYNEQFF TRBD2 TRBJ2-1 NA TRBV6-1
TGCGCCAGCAGCTTGGCCCCAGTCTCTGGGGCCAACGTCCTGACTTTC CASSLAPVSGANVLTF NA TRBJ2-6 NA TRBV5-1
TGTGCCTGGAGTACTAGCGCGAAAGAGACCCAGTACTTC CAWSTSAKETQYF TRBD2 TRBJ2-5 NA TRBV30
TGTGCCTGGAGTGGTGTGGCGGTCAATCAGCCCCAGCATTTT CAWSGVAVNQPQHF NA TRBJ1-5 few TRBV30
TGTGCCAGCAGCTTGGCGGGCAGGGTCGCTGAAGCTTTCTTT CASSLAGRVAEAFF NA TRBJ1-1 NA TRBV5-4
TGTGCCAGCACAGGGAAGAACACCGGGGAGCTGTTTTTT CASTGKNTGELFF NA TRBJ2-2 NA TRBV6-5
TGTGCCAGCAGCTTAGGAGGGATTGAGCAGTTCTTC CASSLGGIEQFF NA TRBJ2-1 NA TRBV7-9
TGTGCCTGGAGTGTACTGGAGTCCCGGGAGGGTGGCTACACCTTC CAWSVLESREGGYTF NA TRBJ1-2 NA TRBV30
TGTGCCAGCAGCTTAAGTATTGACAAAAAGCAGTTCTTC CASSLSIDKKQFF NA TRBJ2-1 NA TRBV7-6
TGTGCCAGCTCTCCGGGACAGGAAAGAGGGCAGTACTTC CASSPGQERGQYF TRBD1 TRBJ2-7 NA TRBV18
TGTGCCACCAGCAGAGATAACAGGGCTCCGAATGAGCAGTTCTTC CATSRDNRAPNEQFF NA TRBJ2-1 NA TRBV15
TGTGCCAGCAGCTACAGGGGGAACACCGGGGAGCTGTTTTTT CASSYRGNTGELFF TRBD1 TRBJ2-2 NA TRBV7-2
TGTGCCAGCTCACCCAAGCCCTACGAGCAGTACTTC CASSPKPYEQYF NA TRBJ2-7 NA TRBV18
TGTGCCAGCAGTCCTCAGGGGTTTTACACTGAAGCTTTCTTT CASSPQGFYTEAFF NA TRBJ1-1 NA TRBV28
TGTGCCAGTAGTACAACTTCAGGTATTGGGGCCAACGTCCTGACTTTC CASSTTSGIGANVLTF NA TRBJ2-6 NA TRBV19
TGTGCCAGCAGCTCTTTTGGGGCGGGACTTGCCGAGCAGTACTTC CASSSFGAGLAEQYF NA TRBJ2-7 NA TRBV7-3
TGTGCCGGGTGGACAGGGAAAAATGAAAAACTGTTTTTT CAGWTGKNEKLFF TRBD1 TRBJ1-4 NA TRBV2
TGTGCCAGCTCACTTTTGGCGGCGACAGCGAACACCGGGGAGCTGTTTTTT CASSLLAATANTGELFF NA TRBJ2-2 few TRBV18
TGTGCCAGCAGACGGACAGAGAACACTGAAGCTTTCTTT CASRRTENTEAFF NA TRBJ1-1 NA TRBV6-4
TGCAGCGTAGTCGACAGGGGTTTCCACGAGCAGTACTTC CSVVDRGFHEQYF TRBD1 TRBJ2-7 few TRBV29-1
TGTGCCATCAGTGAGGAACAGGGGGCGGACGAGCAGTACTTC CAISEEQGADEQYF TRBD1 TRBJ2-7 NA TRBV10-3
TGTGCCATCAGTGCGGGAGATACGCAGTATTTT CAISAGDTQYF NA TRBJ2-3 NA TRBV10-3
TGCGCCAGCAGTGAGTCGCGGGGCAACTATGGCTACACCTTC CASSESRGNYGYTF NA TRBJ1-2 NA TRBV10-2
TGTGCCAGCAGCTTACAGCGGGAGGGATACAATGAGCAGTTCTTC CASSLQREGYNEQFF TRBD2 TRBJ2-1 NA TRBV13
TGTGCCAGCAGCTTAGGGGGGCCCTATAATTCACCCCTCCACTTT CASSLGGPYNSPLHF NA TRBJ1-6 NA TRBV7-9
TGTGCCAGCAGTGACTGGGGGGGCGCCACTGAAGCTTTCTTT CASSDWGGATEAFF NA TRBJ1-1 NA TRBV25-1
TGTGCCAGCAGCTTTCCCGACAGGGAATACGAGCAGTACTTC CASSFPDREYEQYF NA TRBJ2-7 NA TRBV21-1
TGTGCCAGCAGTTTACGGGGGGCGGGCAACTATGGCTACACCTTC CASSLRGAGNYGYTF NA TRBJ1-2 NA TRBV28
TGTGCCAGCAGTGTCGGACTAGCGGGAGGGCCCACGGGTAATGAGCAGTTCTTC CASSVGLAGGPTGNEQFF TRBD2 TRBJ2-1 NA TRBV2
TGTGCCAGCAGGACCGGACAGGGCCCAAATCAGCCCCAGCATTTT CASRTGQGPNQPQHF TRBD1 TRBJ1-5 few TRBV6-5
TGTGCCAGCAGGGAGGGACAGGGTCAGGGTCAGCCCCAGCATTTT CASREGQGQGQPQHF TRBD1 TRBJ1-5 once TRBV6-6
TGTGCCAGCTCACCACTGTCCGGGACAGGAGGGAATTACGAGCAGTACTTC CASSPLSGTGGNYEQYF TRBD1 TRBJ2-7 NA TRBV18
TGTGCCAGCAGCGTACGACTAGCGGTCACCGAGAGCTCCTACAATGAGCAGTTCTTC CASSVRLAVTESSYNEQFF TRBD2 TRBJ2-1 NA TRBV7-9